The 19 T cell receptor beta chains listed next were all sequenced from one sample in a study of early T cells in non-severe SARS-CoV-2 infection. MiXCR, run by TCRdb on the 5' RACE reads, gives a single entry per CDR3 protein. The sample records roughly 60,000 distinct CDR3 sequences, 7.7% being singletons. Material for sequencing was whole blood. These TCRs come from an adult who was a healthcare worker with PCR-confirmed SARS-CoV-2 infection or an uninfected control (not recorded which).

The chain is built from TRBV20-1 and TRBJ1-5, with D possibly being TRBD1 (5 bases). The V end was cut by 7 bases, the J end by 2 bases, with 18 bases between. Per germline, CDR1 DFQATT and CDR2 SNEGSKA (reference sequence). The CDR3 consists of 15 residues. This chain's CDR3 is CSGIWGDRGNQPQHF. CDR3 coding DNA: TGCAGTGGAATCTGGGGGGATAGAGGCAATCAGCCCCAGCATTTT.

The sample holds many counts of this clonotype. This chain links TRBV2 with TRBJ2-7, with D possibly being TRBD1 or TRBD2 (5 bases each). Trimming removed 6 bases from V and 5 bases from J, with 14 bases in between. The CDR3 has 13 amino acids. Germline V lookup: CDR1 SNHLY, CDR2 FYNNEI. The CDR3 protein is CASSAPGPHEQYF. The DNA for the CDR3 is TGTGCCAGCAGCGCCCCGGGACCTCACGAGCAGTACTTC.

The V gene is TRBV6-5, the J gene TRBJ2-1; weak D call: TRBD1 (6 bases). The length of the CDR3 is 15 residues. Germline V lookup: CDR1 MNHEY, CDR2 SVGAGI. Trimming left V 0 bases short and J 8 bases short, with 14 bases between. CDR3 nucleotides: TGTGCCAGCAGTTACTCGAGGGGCAGGGGTGATGAGCAGTTCTTC. The encoded protein is CASSYSRGRGDEQFF.

This clonotype occurred many times. CDR3 bases: TGTGCCAGCAGGAGTAAGGCCGGAGCTAACTATGGCTACACCTTC. Its protein is CASRSKAGANYGYTF. The chain joins TRBV13 to TRBJ1-2; unclear D gene. This CDR3 comprises 15 residues. Per germline, CDR1 PRHDT and CDR2 FYEKMQ (reference sequence). V was cut by 6 bases and J by 0 bases, with 14 bases left in between.

This clonotype was counted only a few times. The chain couples TRBV5-1 to TRBJ2-3; D is perhaps TRBD2 (7 bases). This CDR3 comprises 16 residues. Looked up from germline, CDR1 is SGHRS and CDR2 is YFSETQ. Trimming removed 2 bases from V and 6 bases from J, with 19 bases in between. This CDR3 reads CASSFPRGSGGDTQYF. CDR3 DNA sequence: TGCGCCAGCAGCTTCCCTCGCGGGTCGGGGGGCGATACGCAGTATTTT.

This chain connects TRBV18 to TRBJ2-3; 9 nucleotides agree with TRBD1. Germline V lookup: CDR1 KGHSH, CDR2 LQKENI. The J segment lost 4 bases and the V segment lost 3 bases, leaving 5 bases of the junction unmatched. The CDR3 length is 15 residues. The CDR3 protein is CASSPRGQGPDTQYF. The CDR3, as DNA: TGTGCCAGCTCACCTAGGGGACAGGGCCCAGATACGCAGTATTTT.

This clonotype was detected ten times or more. The chain joins TRBV7-8 to TRBJ2-1, with no clear D. This CDR3 region has 15 residues. V was shortened by 3 bases and J by 4 bases, with 13 bases between the two germline ends. Germline V gene lookup returns CDR1 SGHVS and CDR2 FQNEAQ. The CDR3 nucleotides are TGTGCCAGCAGCTTTGGCTCCCCAGCATACAATGAGCAGTTCTTC. Protein: CASSFGSPAYNEQFF.

The CDR3 coding sequence is TGTGCCAGCAGCCCGAGGGCCAATGAGCAGTTCTTC. It translates to CASSPRANEQFF. The chain is built from TRBV7-9 and TRBJ2-1; D possibly corresponds to TRBD2 (5 bases). The germline gives CDR1 SEHNR, CDR2 FQNEAQ (reference sequence). V was trimmed by 5 bases and J by 6 bases, leaving 8 bases between them. The length of the CDR3 is 12 residues.

This clonotype was recorded a few times. The chain couples TRBV7-3 to TRBJ2-5; weak D call: TRBD2 (6 bases). The CDR3 has 16 residues. CDR1 is SGHTA and CDR2 is FQGTGA in the germline V gene. Between the trimmed V and J ends, which lost 5 bases and 5 bases, there was a span of 21 bases. As DNA, the CDR3 is TGTGCCAGCAGCCCTACCGGGACTTCACGATGGGAGACCCAGTACTTC. It is translated as CASSPTGTSRWETQYF.

At least ten counts were recorded for this clonotype. The DNA for the CDR3 is TGCGCCAGCAGCTTGGCACTACAAGCTTACTCCTACAATGAGCAGTTCTTC. Translation: CASSLALQAYSYNEQFF. This rearrangement joins TRBV5-1 to TRBJ2-1; no definite D call. V was clipped by 0 bases and J by 0 bases, with 13 bases between them. CDR1 and CDR2 from the germline V gene are SGHRS and YFSETQ. This CDR3 is built from 17 residues.

The gene calls are TRBV28 and TRBJ2-7, with 7 bases identical to TRBD1. Unmatched junction bases numbered 11, after V lost 6 bases and J lost 0 bases. Germline assignment: CDR1 MDHEN and CDR2 SYDVKM. The CDR3 has 16 amino acids. CDR3 residues: CASSPPGQVLSYEQYF. CDR3 nucleotides: TGTGCCAGCAGCCCTCCCGGACAGGTACTCTCCTACGAGCAGTACTTC.

This clonotype appeared many times. The chain recombines TRBV12-3 or TRBV12-4 with TRBJ2-7; D possibly corresponds to TRBD2 (5 bases). Between the trimmed V and J ends, which lost 2 bases and 3 bases, there was a span of 11 bases. The CDR3 spans 14 residues. Here the CDR3 reads CASSLRETHYEQYF. The CDR3, as DNA: TGTGCCAGCAGTTTAAGGGAGACACACTACGAGCAGTACTTC.

This rearrangement joins TRBV7-8 to TRBJ1-1; D is undetermined. The CDR3 is 13 amino acids. Germline V gene lookup returns CDR1 SGHVS and CDR2 FQNEAQ. The germline V and J ends were trimmed by 5 bases and 3 bases, with 10 bases remaining between them. The CDR3 DNA follows: TGTGCCAGCAGCCGTGAAGGGCACACTGAAGCTTTCTTT. Its protein is CASSREGHTEAFF.

In this sample, this clonotype turned up once. This chain links TRBV11-3 with TRBJ2-1; D gene ambiguous. The germline gives CDR1 SGHNT, CDR2 YENEEA. Trimming removed 2 bases from V and 6 bases from J, with 2 bases in between. The CDR3 has 11 amino acids. Here the CDR3 reads CASSLSNEQFF. The CDR3 bases are TGTGCCAGCAGCTTATCCAATGAGCAGTTCTTC.

This clonotype was picked up many times. The gene calls are TRBV20-1 and TRBJ2-1; TRBD2 aligns across 8 bases. The V and J ends lost 2 bases and 9 bases, in that order; junction bases with no gene match: 9. The CDR3 runs to 14 residues. Looked up from germline, CDR1 is DFQATT and CDR2 is SNEGSKA (reference sequence). In DNA form, the CDR3 reads TGCAGTGCTAGATGGGTAGCGGGGCCCCTTGAGCAGTTCTTC. Residues: CSARWVAGPLEQFF.

V usage is TRBV11-2 and J usage is TRBJ2-7; D is unclear. The CDR3 covers 11 residues. V was cut by 5 bases and J by 5 bases, with 7 bases left in between. CDR1 and CDR2 (germline): SGHAT, FQNNGV. CDR3 nucleotides: TGTGCCAGCAGCCCTATGAACGAGCAGTACTTC. Its translation is CASSPMNEQYF.

The chain employs TRBV30 and TRBJ2-5; D gene ambiguous. In germline, CDR1 is GTSNPN, CDR2 SVGIG (reference sequence). The CDR3 totals 13 residues. V was clipped by 0 bases and J by 5 bases, with 10 bases between them. CDR3: CAWSVRNRETQYF. The CDR3 bases are TGTGCCTGGAGTGTACGGAACCGGGAGACCCAGTACTTC. Supplemented by reference TRBV30 and TRBJ2-5, the full variable domain reads SQTIHQWPATLVQPVGSPLSLECTVEGTSNPNLYWYRQAAGRGLQLLFYSVGIGQISSEVPQNLSASRPQDRQFILSSKKLLLSDSGFYLCAWSVRNRETQYFGPGTRLLVL.

This clonotype was seen at least ten times. The V and J genes are TRBV19 and TRBJ2-2; D is perhaps TRBD1 (5 bases). This CDR3 contains 16 residues. V lost 9 bases and J 1 base, leaving 18 bases between the germline ends. Germline lookup yields CDR1 LNHDA and CDR2 SQIVND (reference sequence). CDR3 nucleotide sequence: TGTGCCAGCAAAGACCAGGGTCGGGTGAACACCGGGGAGCTGTTTTTT. Its translation: CASKDQGRVNTGELFF.

The chain couples TRBV18 to TRBJ1-4; D remains ambiguous. The V and J ends lost 3 bases and 8 bases respectively, with 13 bases between them. CDR1 KGHSH and CDR2 LQKENI come from the germline V gene. There are 14 residues in the CDR3. In DNA, the CDR3 is TGTGCCAGCTCACCGGGCGGACTCGGCGAAAAACTGTTTTTT. Protein product: CASSPGGLGEKLFF. The full variable domain, with the rest looked up from reference TRBV18 and TRBJ1-4, is NAGVMQNPRHLVRRRGQEARLRCSPMKGHSHVYWYRQLPEEGLKFMVYLQKENIIDESGMPKERFSAEFPKEGPSILRIQQVVRGDSAAYFCASSPGGLGEKLFFGSGTQLSVL.